The clone carrying this T cell receptor (beta chain) is a singleton in its sample. Its specificity is unknown. The CDR3 spans 15 residues. The germline V and J ends were trimmed by 4 bases and 2 bases, with 15 bases remaining between them. In germline, CDR1 is MNHEY, CDR2 SMNVEV (reference sequence). Together with a sample-barcoded 5' primer, a J-beta primer mix was included in a second PCR lasting about 7 to 11 cycles. TCRdb used MiXCR to reprocess the 5' RACE reads, holding one entry per CDR3 protein. This sample yields around 940,000 distinct CDR3 sequences, of which roughly 51% are seen a single time; about 21% belongs to the top ten. This sample was taken from a study of blood T cells in healthy people across ages. Study results and caveats: Estimates of total diversity, which came from one million sequenced T cells, were considered to be underestimates.

The clonotype comes from a woman aged 60-75 years in good health. The chain combines TRBV27 with TRBJ2-7; D perhaps matches TRBD1 (5 bases). The material sequenced was blood. The CDR3 DNA follows: TGTGCCAGCAGTTACCAACCCCAGGGAACCTACGAGCAGTACTTC. The encoded protein is CASSYQPQGTYEQYF.